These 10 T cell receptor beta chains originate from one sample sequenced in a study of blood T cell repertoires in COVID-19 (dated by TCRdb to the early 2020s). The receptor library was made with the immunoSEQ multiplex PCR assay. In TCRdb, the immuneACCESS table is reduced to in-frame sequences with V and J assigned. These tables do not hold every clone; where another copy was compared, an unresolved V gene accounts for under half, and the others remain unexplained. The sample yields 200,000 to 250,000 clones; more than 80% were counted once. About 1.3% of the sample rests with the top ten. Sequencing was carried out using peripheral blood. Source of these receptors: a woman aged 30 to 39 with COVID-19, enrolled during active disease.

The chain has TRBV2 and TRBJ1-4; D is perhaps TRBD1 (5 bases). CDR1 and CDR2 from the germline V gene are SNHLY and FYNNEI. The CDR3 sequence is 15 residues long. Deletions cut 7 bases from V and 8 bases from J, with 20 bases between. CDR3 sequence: CASTRVGTGVEKLFF. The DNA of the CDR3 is TGTGCCAGCACTAGGGTAGGGACGGGAGTAGAAAAACTGTTTTTT.

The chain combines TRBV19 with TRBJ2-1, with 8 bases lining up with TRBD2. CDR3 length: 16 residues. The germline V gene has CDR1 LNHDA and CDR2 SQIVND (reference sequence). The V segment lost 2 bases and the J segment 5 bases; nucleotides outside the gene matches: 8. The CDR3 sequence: CASSIMASGLNNEQFF. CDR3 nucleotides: TGTGCCAGTAGTATAATGGCTAGCGGGTTGAACAATGAGCAGTTCTTC.

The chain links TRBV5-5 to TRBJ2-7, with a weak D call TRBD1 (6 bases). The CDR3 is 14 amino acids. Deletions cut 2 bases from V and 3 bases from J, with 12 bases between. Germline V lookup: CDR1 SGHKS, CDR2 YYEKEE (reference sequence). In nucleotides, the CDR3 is TGTGCCAGCAGCTTAGGACAGATTGGCTACGAGCAGTACTTC. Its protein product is CASSLGQIGYEQYF.

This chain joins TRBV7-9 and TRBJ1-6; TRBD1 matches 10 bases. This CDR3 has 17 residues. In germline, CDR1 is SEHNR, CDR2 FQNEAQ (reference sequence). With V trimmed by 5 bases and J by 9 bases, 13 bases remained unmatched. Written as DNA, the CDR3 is TGTGCCAGCAGCCCGCCCTACGGACAGGGGGACGCTTCACCCCTCCACTTT. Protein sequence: CASSPPYGQGDASPLHF. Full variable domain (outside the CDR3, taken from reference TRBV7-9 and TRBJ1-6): DTGVSQNPRHKITKRGQNVTFRCDPISEHNRLYWYRQTLGQGPEFLTYFQNEAQLEKSRLLSDRFSAERPKGSFSTLEIQRTEQGDSAMYLCASSPPYGQGDASPLHFGNGTRLTVT.

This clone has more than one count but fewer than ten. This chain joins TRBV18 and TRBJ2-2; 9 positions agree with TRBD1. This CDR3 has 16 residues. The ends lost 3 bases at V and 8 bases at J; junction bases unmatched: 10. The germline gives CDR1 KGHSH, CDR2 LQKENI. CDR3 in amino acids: CASSPGQGRAGGELFF. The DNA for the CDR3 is TGTGCCAGCTCACCGGGACAGGGCCGGGCAGGAGGGGAGCTGTTTTTT. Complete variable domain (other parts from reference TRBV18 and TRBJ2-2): NAGVMQNPRHLVRRRGQEARLRCSPMKGHSHVYWYRQLPEEGLKFMVYLQKENIIDESGMPKERFSAEFPKEGPSILRIQQVVRGDSAAYFCASSPGQGRAGGELFFGEGSRLTVL.

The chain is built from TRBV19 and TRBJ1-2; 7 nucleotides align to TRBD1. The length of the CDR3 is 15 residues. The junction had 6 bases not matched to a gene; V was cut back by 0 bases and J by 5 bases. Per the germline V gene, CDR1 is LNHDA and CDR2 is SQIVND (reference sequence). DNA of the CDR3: TGTGCCAGTAGTATAGATTGGACAGGTGGATATGGCTACACCTTC. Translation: CASSIDWTGGYGYTF.

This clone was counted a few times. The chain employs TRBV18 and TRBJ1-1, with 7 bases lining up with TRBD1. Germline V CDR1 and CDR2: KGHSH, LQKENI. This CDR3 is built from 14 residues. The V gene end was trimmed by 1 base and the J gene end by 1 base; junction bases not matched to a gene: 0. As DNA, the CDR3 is TGTGCCAGCTCACCACGGACAGGGAACACTGAAGCTTTCTTT. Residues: CASSPRTGNTEAFF. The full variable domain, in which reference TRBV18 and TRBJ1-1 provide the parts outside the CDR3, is NAGVMQNPRHLVRRRGQEARLRCSPMKGHSHVYWYRQLPEEGLKFMVYLQKENIIDESGMPKERFSAEFPKEGPSILRIQQVVRGDSAAYFCASSPRTGNTEAFFGQGTRLTVV.

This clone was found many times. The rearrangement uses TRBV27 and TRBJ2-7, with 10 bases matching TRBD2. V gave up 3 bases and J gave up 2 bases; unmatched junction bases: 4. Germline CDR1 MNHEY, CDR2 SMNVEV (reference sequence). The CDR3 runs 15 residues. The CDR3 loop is CASSFLSGGAYEQYF. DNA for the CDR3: TGTGCCAGCAGTTTTTTGAGCGGGGGGGCCTACGAGCAGTACTTC.

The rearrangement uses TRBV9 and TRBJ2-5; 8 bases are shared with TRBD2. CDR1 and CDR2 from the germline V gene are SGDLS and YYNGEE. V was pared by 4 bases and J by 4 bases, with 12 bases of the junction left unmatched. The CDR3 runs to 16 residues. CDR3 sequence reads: CASSPLERGKIETQYF. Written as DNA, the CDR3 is TGTGCCAGCAGCCCTCTAGAGCGGGGGAAGATAGAGACCCAGTACTTC.

The CDR3 DNA reads TGTGCCAGCCAGACAGGGGACTATGGCTACACCTTC. This codes for CASQTGDYGYTF. This chain links TRBV28 with TRBJ1-2; 8 bases agree with TRBD1. The trim removed 8 bases at V and 3 bases at J, leaving 2 bases unmatched. From germline, CDR1 is MDHEN and CDR2 SYDVKM. CDR3 size: 12 residues.